This T cell receptor (beta chain) was profiled in a study of response to subunit inactivated influenza vaccine. This clonotype turned up a few times. Its target is not known. V shed 6 bases and J shed 10 bases, with 19 bases lying between them. CDR3 length: 15 residues. From germline, CDR1 is MNHNS and CDR2 SASEGT. Study-wide results and limits: The authors put forward the suggestion that each seasonal influenza vaccination may bring in only a limited number of new T cells.

TCRdb ran MiXCR on the RT-PCR reads and lists one entry per CDR3 protein. The data contain about 700,000 distinct CDR3 sequences, about 15% of them singletons. The J gene is TRBJ1-6, the V gene TRBV6-1; D gene ambiguous. Sequenced here: PBMCs from blood, sampled roughly 12 days after vaccination. This TCR was recovered from a man aged 50 or older who received an inactivated influenza vaccine. The CDR3 DNA reads TGTGCCAGCAGCTCGACCCGGGGTGCCGGATCACCCCTCCACTTT. It specifies CASSSTRGAGSPLHF.